The 9 T cell receptor beta chains below were found in one sample sequenced in a study of blood T cell repertoires in COVID-19. Data came from immunoSEQ multiplex PCR; TCRdb stores just in-frame clones and leaves some out. The repertoire consists of over 300,000 clones, with about 90% occurring once and the leading ten covering about 6.5%. Sequenced sample: peripheral blood. These receptors were collected from a man younger than 35 with active or convalescent COVID-19.

The chain joins TRBV25-1 to TRBJ1-3; D remains ambiguous. CDR3 length: 13 amino acids. Germline-derived CDR1 and CDR2 are MGHDK and SYGVNS. V was cut by 1 base and J by 9 bases, with 10 bases left in between. CDR3 coding DNA: TGTGCCAGCAGTGAATCCAGTGTTGGCACCATATATTTT. Protein product: CASSESSVGTIYF. The full variable domain, in which reference TRBV25-1 and TRBJ1-3 provide the parts outside the CDR3, is EADIYQTPRYLVIGTGKKITLECSQTMGHDKMYWYQQDPGMELHLIHYSYGVNSTEKGDLSSESTVSRIRTEHFPLTLESARPSHTSQYLCASSESSVGTIYFGEGSWLTVV.

V and J are TRBV4-1 and TRBJ2-7; D call uncertain. Germline V lookup: CDR1 MGHRA, CDR2 YSYEKL. The CDR3 covers 14 residues. The V end was cut by 3 bases, the J end by 2 bases, with 11 bases between. The CDR3 loop reads CASSHRQQTYEQYF. The CDR3 DNA sequence: TGCGCCAGCAGCCACAGGCAACAGACCTACGAGCAGTACTTC.

This chain links TRBV3-1 (or the pseudogene TRBV3-2) with TRBJ2-5, with TRBD2 matching 10 bases. Germline trimming cut 4 bases from V and 4 bases from J; bases unmatched to any gene: 9. This CDR3 has 16 amino acids. CDR1 and CDR2 (germline): LGHDT, YNNKEL (reference sequence). The CDR3 here is CASSPWGAGGPETQYF. In nucleotides, the CDR3 is TGTGCCAGCAGCCCCTGGGGAGCGGGGGGGCCAGAGACCCAGTACTTC.

This chain connects TRBV12-3 or TRBV12-4 to TRBJ2-7; the D gene is possibly TRBD1 (5 bases). Trimming shortened V by 2 bases and J by 5 bases, and 7 bases separated the two germline ends. This CDR3 is built from 12 residues. CDR3 sequence reads: CASSLTGDEQYF. The CDR3 DNA reads as TGTGCCAGCAGTTTAACAGGTGACGAGCAGTACTTC.

The rearrangement links TRBV2 to TRBJ2-2, with 7 positions matching TRBD1. This CDR3 region has 16 residues. V shed 6 bases and J 1 base; nucleotides not matched to a gene: 8. CDR1 is SNHLY and CDR2 is FYNNEI in the germline V gene. CDR3 coding DNA: TGTGCCAGCAGCTACCTAGGGGGCGGGAACACCGGGGAGCTGTTTTTT. Translating gives CASSYLGGGNTGELFF.

This chain uses TRBV3-1 (or the pseudogene TRBV3-2) with TRBJ1-1; TRBD1 matches at 9 bases. Unmatched junction bases numbered 7, after V lost 1 base and J lost 1 base. This CDR3 contains 17 residues. Germline V gene sequence: CDR1 LGHDT, CDR2 YNNKEL (reference sequence). The CDR3 region is CASSQVVLGQGNTEAFF. The CDR3 DNA is TGTGCCAGCAGCCAAGTAGTTCTGGGACAGGGGAACACTGAAGCTTTCTTT.

This sequence joins TRBV6-1 and TRBJ2-3; TRBD2 matches 16 bases. This CDR3 is 20 amino acids long. The ends lost 4 bases at V and 0 bases at J; junction bases unmatched: 10. Germline-derived CDR1 and CDR2 are MNHNS and SASEGT. The CDR3 DNA is TGTGCCAGCAGTGGCGACTCGGGACTAGCGGGAGGGACTAGCACAGATACGCAGTATTTT. Its translation is CASSGDSGLAGGTSTDTQYF.

The chain carries TRBV7-3 and TRBJ2-1; TRBD1 aligns across 9 bases. V gave up 8 bases and J gave up 2 bases; unmatched junction bases: 4. Looked up from germline, CDR1 is SGHTA and CDR2 is FQGTGA. The CDR3 length is 14 residues. CDR3 loop: CASSRTGAYNEQFF. The DNA of the CDR3 is TGTGCCAGCTCTCGGACAGGGGCCTACAATGAGCAGTTCTTC. Combining the CDR3 with reference TRBV7-3 and TRBJ2-1 gives the whole variable domain GAGVSQTPSNKVTEKGKYVELRCDPISGHTALYWYRQSLGQGPEFLIYFQGTGAADDSGLPNDRFFAVRPEGSVSTLKIQRTERGDSAVYLCASSRTGAYNEQFFGPGTRLTVL.

The chain employs TRBV23-1 and TRBJ2-2; D unresolved. TRBV23-1 carries the ORF label, with uncertain function. V lost 8 bases and J lost 2, with 12 bases in between. This CDR3 has 14 residues. CDR3 region: CASHPQVNTGELFF. DNA for the CDR3: TGCGCCAGCCACCCCCAGGTTAACACCGGGGAGCTGTTTTTT.